Below are 21 T cell receptor beta chains sequenced from a single sample in a study of T cell responses to AZD1222 COVID-19 vaccine. Some clones are missing from TCRdb's copy, which holds only in-frame ones; the method was immunoSEQ multiplex PCR. This table holds roughly 51,000 clones, about 86% found once. The sequencing here drew on peripheral blood, taken 28 days after the second AZD1222 dose. These receptors were obtained from an adult who received the AZD1222 COVID-19 vaccine.

This rearrangement joins TRBV3-1 (or the pseudogene TRBV3-2) to TRBJ2-1; no definite D call. Germline-derived CDR1 and CDR2 are LGHDT and YNNKEL (reference sequence). This CDR3 comprises 12 residues. V gave up 0 bases and J gave up 9 bases, with 6 bases separating them. The CDR3 region is CASSQDISEQFF. The CDR3 DNA reads TGTGCCAGCAGCCAAGATATCAGTGAGCAGTTCTTC.

CDR3 sequence reads: CASRTSGSYNEQFF. The CDR3 bases are TGTGCCAGCAGGACTAGCGGCTCCTACAATGAGCAGTTCTTC. The V and J genes are TRBV6-1 and TRBJ2-1; 9 bases are a match to TRBD2. CDR3 length equals 14 residues. V lost 6 bases, J lost 0 bases, and 0 bases stayed unmatched. Germline loops: CDR1 MNHNS, CDR2 SASEGT.

The J gene is TRBJ2-7, the V gene TRBV11-3; a weak D match, TRBD1 (5 bases). The V gene lost 1 base and the J gene lost 3 bases, with 13 bases spanning the gap. CDR1 is SGHNT and CDR2 is YENEEA in the germline V gene. The CDR3 is made up of 15 amino acids. CDR3: CASSLVGTQGYEQYF. The CDR3 nucleotides read TGTGCCAGCAGCTTAGTGGGAACGCAGGGCTACGAGCAGTACTTC.

The chain carries TRBV10-3 and TRBJ2-5; no firm D call. CDR3 length: 15 residues. V gave up 3 bases and J gave up 3 bases, with 14 bases separating them. Germline assignment: CDR1 ENHRY and CDR2 SYGVKD. In DNA, the CDR3 is TGTGCCATCAGTGATCTCAATAACGGAGAAGAGACCCAGTACTTC. Translating gives CAISDLNNGEETQYF.

The chain combines TRBV10-3 with TRBJ2-1, with 10 bases matching TRBD2. After removal of 7 bases from V and 5 bases from J, the junction contained 5 bases not matched to a gene. The CDR3 has 14 residues. In germline, CDR1 is ENHRY, CDR2 SYGVKD. CDR3 region: CAINGLAENNEQFF. The CDR3 nucleotides are TGTGCCATCAACGGACTAGCGGAGAACAATGAGCAGTTCTTC.

The chain joins TRBV27 to TRBJ1-1; tentatively, D is TRBD1 (6 bases). Looked up from germline, CDR1 is MNHEY and CDR2 is SMNVEV (reference sequence). V lost 3 bases to trimming and J lost 4 bases, with 15 bases between them. The CDR3 runs to 15 residues. As DNA, the CDR3 is TGTGCCAGCAGTTTGATGGGGGTAGGGGGCACTGAAGCTTTCTTT. Amino acids: CASSLMGVGGTEAFF.

The chain employs TRBV5-1 and TRBJ1-4; D unresolved. The ends were cut back, 7 bases at V and 2 bases at J, with 9 bases in the middle. The V gene's germline CDR1 is SGHRS and CDR2 YFSETQ. This CDR3 comprises 13 residues. The CDR3 protein is CASRPTTNEKLFF. The CDR3 nucleotides are TGCGCCAGCCGGCCGACGACTAATGAAAAACTGTTTTTT.

The chain is built from TRBV7-9 and TRBJ2-1; 7 bases match TRBD2. Trimming at V came to 4 bases and at J to 6 bases, leaving 6 bases not matched to a gene. Germline V gene data show CDR1 as SEHNR and CDR2 as FQNEAQ (reference sequence). The CDR3 has 14 residues. CDR3 sequence: CASSSWTRSNEQFF. The CDR3 nucleotides are TGTGCCAGCAGCTCCTGGACTAGATCCAATGAGCAGTTCTTC.

This clone was detected only once. CDR3 amino acids: CASSQTPRAPAIHEQYF. CDR3 DNA sequence: TGTGCCAGCAGCCAAACCCCGCGGGCCCCCGCCATCCACGAGCAGTACTTC. The chain links TRBV3-1 (or the pseudogene TRBV3-2) to TRBJ2-7; perhaps TRBD2 as D (5 bases). The V end lost 2 bases, the J end lost 5 bases, and 22 bases lay between the germline ends. The CDR3 extends over 17 amino acids. The germline gives CDR1 LGHDT, CDR2 YNNKEL (reference sequence).

This chain uses TRBV6-5 with TRBJ1-1; possibly TRBD1 for D (5 bases). V was clipped by 11 bases and J by 4 bases, with 20 bases between them. Germline CDR1 and CDR2: MNHEY and SVGAGI. The CDR3 totals 14 residues. The chain's CDR3 is CAYGQAQRGTEAFF. In nucleotides, the CDR3 is TGTGCCTACGGCCAGGCCCAGAGGGGCACTGAAGCTTTCTTT.

The chain links TRBV7-6 to TRBJ1-3; unclear D gene. The length of the CDR3 is 16 residues. Germline V gene lookup returns CDR1 SGHVS and CDR2 FNYEAQ. The V end was cut by 2 bases, the J end by 1 base, with 12 bases between. The CDR3 DNA is TGTGCCAGCAGCTTACTTCCAGAGCTATCTGGAAACACCATATATTTT. It codes for CASSLLPELSGNTIYF.

The V and J genes are TRBV28 and TRBJ2-3; unclear D gene. There are 14 residues in the CDR3. Germline lookup yields CDR1 MDHEN and CDR2 SYDVKM. Deletions cut 4 bases from V and 6 bases from J, with 14 bases between. CDR3 bases: TGTGCCAGCAGTTCCCGAGGCCCCTCCGATACGCAGTATTTT. Protein sequence: CASSSRGPSDTQYF.

The chain has TRBV10-3 and TRBJ2-7; 9 positions match TRBD1. Per germline, CDR1 ENHRY and CDR2 SYGVKD. CDR3 size: 16 residues. Losses at the gene ends were 4 bases for V and 3 bases for J; bases not matched to a gene: 10. In DNA form, the CDR3 reads TGTGCCATCAGTGCTACAGGGGGCGAAGAGGACTACGAGCAGTACTTC. Amino acids: CAISATGGEEDYEQYF.

The rearrangement uses TRBV15 and TRBJ2-1; D ambiguous. Germline V lookup: CDR1 LNHNV, CDR2 YYDKDF (reference sequence). The CDR3 is made up of 16 amino acids. The germline V and J ends were trimmed by 1 base and 3 bases, with 13 bases remaining between them. CDR3 in amino acids: CATSRVEGYDYNEQFF. The CDR3 DNA sequence: TGTGCCACCAGCAGAGTCGAAGGCTACGACTACAATGAGCAGTTCTTC.

The chain recombines TRBV4-3 with TRBJ2-7; 11 bases align to TRBD1. The V gene's germline CDR1 is LGHNA and CDR2 YSLEER. Losses at the gene ends were 4 bases for V and 4 bases for J; bases not matched to a gene: 6. This CDR3 contains 15 residues. DNA of the CDR3: TGCGCCAGCAGCCTGGGGACAGGGGGAGGATACGAGCAGTACTTC. Its translation: CASSLGTGGGYEQYF.

The rearrangement joins TRBV18 to TRBJ2-3; 11 bases map to TRBD2. V gave up 3 bases and J gave up 4 bases; unmatched junction bases: 6. CDR1 KGHSH and CDR2 LQKENI come from the germline V gene. The CDR3 runs to 16 residues. The CDR3 sequence: CASSPGLAGGADTQYF. As DNA, the CDR3 is TGTGCCAGCTCACCGGGCCTAGCGGGAGGTGCAGATACGCAGTATTTT.

This sequence joins TRBV4-1 and TRBJ1-2, with 8 bases matching TRBD1. Germline V gene lookup returns CDR1 MGHRA and CDR2 YSYEKL. The junction had 6 bases not matched to a gene; V was cut back by 4 bases and J by 5 bases. The CDR3 extends over 14 amino acids. This CDR3 is CASSPGQGGYGYTF. CDR3 bases: TGCGCCAGCAGCCCTGGACAGGGAGGTTATGGCTACACCTTC.

Only one count was recorded for this clone. The chain couples TRBV11-2 to TRBJ2-1, with 7 bases matching TRBD2. The J segment lost 15 bases and the V segment lost 6 bases, leaving 20 bases of the junction unmatched. Germline V gives CDR1 SGHAT, CDR2 FQNNGV. The CDR3 extends over 15 amino acids. CDR3 nucleotide sequence: TGTGCCAGCAGTTCACTCCGGCGGGGGTCTGGGCTTCTGTTCTTC. Its protein is CASSSLRRGSGLLFF.

The rearrangement links TRBV2 to TRBJ1-6, with 7 positions matching TRBD1. V dropped 5 bases and J dropped 9; count of bases not matched to a gene: 10. The CDR3 has 15 residues. Germline V CDR1 and CDR2: SNHLY, FYNNEI. The CDR3 loop reads CASSPTGTEGSPLHF. CDR3 nucleotides: TGTGCCAGCAGTCCCACCGGGACAGAGGGTTCACCCCTCCACTTT.

CDR3 DNA sequence: TGTGCCAGCAGCTTAGGCCGGGTTGGGACCTATGGCTACACCTTC. Translation: CASSLGRVGTYGYTF. The chain couples TRBV7-2 to TRBJ1-2; possible D gene TRBD1, 5 bases. Trimming took 1 base from V and 4 from J, leaving 13 bases between them. The germline V gene encodes CDR1 SGHTA and CDR2 FQGNSA. This CDR3 contains 15 residues. Full variable domain (missing parts from reference TRBV7-2 and TRBJ1-2): GAGVSQSPSNKVTEKGKDVELRCDPISGHTALYWYRQSLGQGLEFLIYFQGNSAPDKSGLPSDRFSAERTGGSVSTLTIQRTQQEDSAVYLCASSLGRVGTYGYTFGSGTRLTVV.

This sequence joins TRBV28 and TRBJ1-1; D perhaps matches TRBD1 (5 bases). V was clipped by 7 bases and J by 1 base, with 13 bases between them. CDR1 is MDHEN, CDR2 SYDVKM, per germline. The CDR3 consists of 14 residues. DNA for the CDR3: TGTGCCAGCACCGTCATGCAGGGGAACACTGAAGCTTTCTTT. Its protein product is CASTVMQGNTEAFF.